The entry that follows covers one T cell receptor beta chain sequence. These data originate in a study of blood T cell repertoires in COVID-19. The wider study: Specimens from acute and convalescent COVID-19 originated in the United States, Italy and Spain. T cells, B-cell-depleted T cells, or PBMCs supplied cDNA or gDNA.

Source study methods: Amplified reference gene primers provided the basis for estimating nucleated cell counts. Assay used: immunoSEQ multiplex PCR; TCRdb lists only in-frame clones, some missing. The D gene and trimming were derived from the DNA, and the V and J assignments and clone size from that table. The table has 650,000 to 800,000 clones, 80% to 90% seen once; the top ten hold roughly 0.25%. Germline assignment: CDR1 SGHTA and CDR2 FQGTGA. CDR3 size: 13 residues. V lost 7 bases to trimming and J lost 4 bases, with 13 bases between them. The rearrangement joins TRBV7-3 to TRBJ1-1; D gene ambiguous. The receptor was isolated from a woman under 30 with acute or convalescent COVID-19. Sequences were obtained from peripheral blood. CDR3 sequence reads: CASTLAGSTEAFF. CDR3 DNA sequence: TGTGCCAGCACCCTAGCAGGCTCCACTGAAGCTTTCTTT.